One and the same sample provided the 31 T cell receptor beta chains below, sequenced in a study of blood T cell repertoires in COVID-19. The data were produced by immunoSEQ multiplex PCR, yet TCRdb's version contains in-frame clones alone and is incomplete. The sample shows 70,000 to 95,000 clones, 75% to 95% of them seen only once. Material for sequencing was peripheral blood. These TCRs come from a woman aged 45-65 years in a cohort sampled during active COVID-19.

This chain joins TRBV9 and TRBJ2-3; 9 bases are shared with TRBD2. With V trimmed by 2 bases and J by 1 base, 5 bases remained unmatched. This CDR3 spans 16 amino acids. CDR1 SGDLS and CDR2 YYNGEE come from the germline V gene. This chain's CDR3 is CASSVTSGVGTDTQYF. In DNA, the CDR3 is TGTGCCAGCAGCGTGACTAGCGGTGTGGGCACAGATACGCAGTATTTT.

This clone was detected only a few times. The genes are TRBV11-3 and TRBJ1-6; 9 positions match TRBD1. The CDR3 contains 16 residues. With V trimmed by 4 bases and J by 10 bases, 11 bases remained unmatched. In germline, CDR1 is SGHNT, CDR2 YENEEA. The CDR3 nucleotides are TGTGCCAGCAGCTCCAAACGGACAGGGGCCTTCTCACCCCTCCACTTT. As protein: CASSSKRTGAFSPLHF. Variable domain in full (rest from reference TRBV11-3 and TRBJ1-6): EAGVVQSPRYKIIEKKQPVAFWCNPISGHNTLYWYLQNLGQGPELLIRYENEEAVDDSQLPKDRFSAERLKGVDSTLKIQPAELGDSAVYLCASSSKRTGAFSPLHFGNGTRLTVT.

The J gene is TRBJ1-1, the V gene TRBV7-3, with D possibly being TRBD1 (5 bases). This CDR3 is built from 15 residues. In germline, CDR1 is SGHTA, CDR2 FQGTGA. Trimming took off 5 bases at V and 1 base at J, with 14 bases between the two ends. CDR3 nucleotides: TGTGCCAGCAGCCAGAACTCGGGGGGGAACACTGAAGCTTTCTTT. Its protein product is CASSQNSGGNTEAFF.

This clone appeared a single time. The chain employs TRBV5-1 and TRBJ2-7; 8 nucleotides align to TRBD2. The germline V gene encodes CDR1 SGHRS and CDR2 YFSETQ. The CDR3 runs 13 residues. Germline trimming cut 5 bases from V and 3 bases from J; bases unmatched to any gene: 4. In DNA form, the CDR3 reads TGCGCCAGCAGGCCCGGGGGGGGCTACGAGCAGTACTTC. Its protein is CASRPGGGYEQYF.

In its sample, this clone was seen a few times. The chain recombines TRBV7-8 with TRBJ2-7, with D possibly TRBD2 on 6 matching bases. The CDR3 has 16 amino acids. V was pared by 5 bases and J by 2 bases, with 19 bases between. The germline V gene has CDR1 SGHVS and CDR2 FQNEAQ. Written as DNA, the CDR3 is TGTGCCAGCAGCCCCGACGGGGGTTTGCTACCCTACGAGCAGTACTTC. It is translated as CASSPDGGLLPYEQYF.

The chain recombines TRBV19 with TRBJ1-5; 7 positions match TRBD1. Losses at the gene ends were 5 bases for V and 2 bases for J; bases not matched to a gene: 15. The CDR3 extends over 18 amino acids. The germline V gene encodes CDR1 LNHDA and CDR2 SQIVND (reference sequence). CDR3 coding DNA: TGTGCCAGTAGTGTCCTACAGGGGCGACGGATTGGCAATCAGCCCCAGCATTTT. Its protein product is CASSVLQGRRIGNQPQHF.

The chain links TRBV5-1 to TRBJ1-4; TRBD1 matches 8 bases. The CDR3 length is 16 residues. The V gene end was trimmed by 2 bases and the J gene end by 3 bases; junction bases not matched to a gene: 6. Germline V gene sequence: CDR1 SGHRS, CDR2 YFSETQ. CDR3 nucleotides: TGCGCCAGCAGCTTTACAGGGGGGCTAGCTAATGAAAAACTGTTTTTT. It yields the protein CASSFTGGLANEKLFF.

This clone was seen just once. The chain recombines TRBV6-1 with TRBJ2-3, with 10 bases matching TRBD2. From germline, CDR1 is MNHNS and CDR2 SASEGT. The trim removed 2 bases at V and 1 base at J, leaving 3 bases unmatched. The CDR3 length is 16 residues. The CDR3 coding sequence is TGTGCCAGCAGTGAAATCCTAGCGGGGGGCACAGATACGCAGTATTTT. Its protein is CASSEILAGGTDTQYF.

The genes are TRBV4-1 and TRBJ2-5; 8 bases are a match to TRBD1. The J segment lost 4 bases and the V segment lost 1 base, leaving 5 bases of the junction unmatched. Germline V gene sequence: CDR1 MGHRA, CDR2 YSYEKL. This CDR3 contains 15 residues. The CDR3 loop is CASSQARGLGETQYF. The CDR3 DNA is TGCGCCAGCAGCCAAGCCAGGGGGCTAGGAGAGACCCAGTACTTC.

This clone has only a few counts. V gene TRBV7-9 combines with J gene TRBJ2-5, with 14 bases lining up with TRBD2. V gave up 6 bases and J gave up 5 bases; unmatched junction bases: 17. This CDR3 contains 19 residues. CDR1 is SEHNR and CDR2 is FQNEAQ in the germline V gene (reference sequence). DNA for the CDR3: TGTGCCAGCAGGTATTTCGAGCCGGGACTAGCGGGAGTATCGGAGACCCAGTACTTC. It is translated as CASRYFEPGLAGVSETQYF.

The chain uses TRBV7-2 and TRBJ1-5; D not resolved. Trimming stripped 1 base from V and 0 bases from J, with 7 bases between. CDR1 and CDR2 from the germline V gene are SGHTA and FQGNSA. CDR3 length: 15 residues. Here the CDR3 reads CASSLVSYSNQPQHF. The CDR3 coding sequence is TGTGCCAGCAGCTTAGTATCCTATAGCAATCAGCCCCAGCATTTT. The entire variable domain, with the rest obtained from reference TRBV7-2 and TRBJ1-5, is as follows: GAGVSQSPSNKVTEKGKDVELRCDPISGHTALYWYRQSLGQGLEFLIYFQGNSAPDKSGLPSDRFSAERTGGSVSTLTIQRTQQEDSAVYLCASSLVSYSNQPQHFGDGTRLSIL.

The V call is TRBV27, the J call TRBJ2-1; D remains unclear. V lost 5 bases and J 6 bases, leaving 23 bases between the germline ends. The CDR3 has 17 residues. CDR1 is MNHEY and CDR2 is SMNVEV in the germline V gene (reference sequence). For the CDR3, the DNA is TGTGCCAGCAGTCGTTCCCCTCCTACCTACCCCCGCAATGAGCAGTTCTTC. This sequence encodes CASSRSPPTYPRNEQFF.

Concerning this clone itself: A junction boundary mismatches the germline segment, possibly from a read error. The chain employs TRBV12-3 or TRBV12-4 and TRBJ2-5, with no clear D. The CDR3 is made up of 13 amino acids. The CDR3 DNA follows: TGTGCCAGCAGTATTACCCCCCAAGCGACCCAGTACTTC. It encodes CASSITPQATQYF.

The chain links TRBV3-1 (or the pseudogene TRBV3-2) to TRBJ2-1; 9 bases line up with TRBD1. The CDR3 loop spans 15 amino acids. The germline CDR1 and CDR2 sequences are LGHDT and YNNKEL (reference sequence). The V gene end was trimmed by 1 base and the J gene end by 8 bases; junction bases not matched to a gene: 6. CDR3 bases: TGTGCCAGCAGCCAAGTTGGGGACAGGGTGGATGAGCAGTTCTTC. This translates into CASSQVGDRVDEQFF.

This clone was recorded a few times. The CDR3 reads CASSHSDRPNQPQHF. The CDR3 bases are TGTGCCAGCAGCCACAGTGACAGACCCAATCAGCCCCAGCATTTT. The J gene is TRBJ1-5, the V gene TRBV3-1 (or the pseudogene TRBV3-2); D possibly corresponds to TRBD1 (5 bases). Germline CDR1 is LGHDT and CDR2 is YNNKEL (reference sequence). This CDR3 spans 15 amino acids. V dropped 3 bases and J dropped 3 bases, with 12 bases sitting between them.

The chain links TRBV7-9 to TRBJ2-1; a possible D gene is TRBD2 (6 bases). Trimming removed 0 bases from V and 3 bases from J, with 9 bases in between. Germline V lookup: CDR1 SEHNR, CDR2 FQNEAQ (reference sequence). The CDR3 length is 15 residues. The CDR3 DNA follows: TGTGCCAGCAGCTTAGCGGGAGGCGACTACAATGAGCAGTTCTTC. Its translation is CASSLAGGDYNEQFF.

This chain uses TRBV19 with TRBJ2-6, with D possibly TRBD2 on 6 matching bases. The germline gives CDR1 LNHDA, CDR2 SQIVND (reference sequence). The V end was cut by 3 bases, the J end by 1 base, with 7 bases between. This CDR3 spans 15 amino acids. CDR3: CASSIRGSGANVLTF. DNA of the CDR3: TGTGCCAGTAGTATCCGGGGGTCTGGGGCCAACGTCCTGACTTTC.

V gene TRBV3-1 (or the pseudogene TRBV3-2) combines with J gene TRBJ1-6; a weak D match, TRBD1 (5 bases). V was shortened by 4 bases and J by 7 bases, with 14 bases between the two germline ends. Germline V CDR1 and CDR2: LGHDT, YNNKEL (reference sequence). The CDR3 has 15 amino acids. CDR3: CASSPGSQSNSPLHF. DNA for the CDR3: TGTGCCAGCAGCCCAGGGTCCCAATCGAATTCACCCCTCCACTTT.

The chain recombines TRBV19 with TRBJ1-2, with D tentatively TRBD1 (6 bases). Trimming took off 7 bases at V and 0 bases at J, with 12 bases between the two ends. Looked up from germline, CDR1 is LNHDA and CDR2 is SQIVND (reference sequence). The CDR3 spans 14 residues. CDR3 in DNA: TGTGCCAGTACCCTTCGACAGGCTAACTATGGCTACACCTTC. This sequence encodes CASTLRQANYGYTF.

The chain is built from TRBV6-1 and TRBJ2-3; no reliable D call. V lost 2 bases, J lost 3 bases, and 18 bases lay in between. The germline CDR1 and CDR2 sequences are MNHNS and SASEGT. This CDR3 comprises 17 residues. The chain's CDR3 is CASSENPASRVTDTQYF. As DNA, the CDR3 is TGTGCCAGCAGTGAAAATCCCGCTAGTCGGGTGACAGATACGCAGTATTTT.

The CDR3 reads CASSTGQGHGYTF. The CDR3 DNA reads TGTGCCAGTAGTACCGGACAGGGTCATGGCTACACCTTC. The chain employs TRBV19 and TRBJ1-2; the match to TRBD1 covers 8 bases. The CDR3 covers 13 residues. Germline V gives CDR1 LNHDA, CDR2 SQIVND (reference sequence). Trimming removed 4 bases from V and 6 bases from J; junction bases left unmatched: 4.

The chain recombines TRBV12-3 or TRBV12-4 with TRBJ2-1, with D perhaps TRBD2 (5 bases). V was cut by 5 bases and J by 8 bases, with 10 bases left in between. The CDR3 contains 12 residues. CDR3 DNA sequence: TGTGCCAGCAGTCGCGCGGGCTATGAGCAGTTCTTC. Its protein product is CASSRAGYEQFF.

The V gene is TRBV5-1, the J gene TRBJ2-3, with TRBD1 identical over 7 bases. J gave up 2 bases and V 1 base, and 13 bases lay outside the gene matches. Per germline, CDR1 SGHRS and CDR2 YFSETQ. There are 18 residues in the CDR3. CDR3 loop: CASSLRGHRAAHTDTQYF. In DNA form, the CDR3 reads TGCGCCAGCAGCTTGAGGGGGCATCGAGCGGCCCACACAGATACGCAGTATTTT.

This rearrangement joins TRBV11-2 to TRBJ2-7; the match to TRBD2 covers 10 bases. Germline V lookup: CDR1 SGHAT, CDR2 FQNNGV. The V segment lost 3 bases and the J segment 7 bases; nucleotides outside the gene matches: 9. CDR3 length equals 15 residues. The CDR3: CASSFGLAASGEQYF. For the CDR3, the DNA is TGTGCCAGCAGCTTCGGACTAGCGGCTTCAGGGGAGCAGTACTTC.

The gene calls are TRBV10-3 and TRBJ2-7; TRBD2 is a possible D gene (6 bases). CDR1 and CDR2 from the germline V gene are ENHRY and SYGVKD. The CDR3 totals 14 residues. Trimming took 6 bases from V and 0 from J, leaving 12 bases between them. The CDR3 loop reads CAISIGGSSYEQYF. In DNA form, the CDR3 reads TGTGCCATCAGCATAGGAGGGAGCTCCTACGAGCAGTACTTC.

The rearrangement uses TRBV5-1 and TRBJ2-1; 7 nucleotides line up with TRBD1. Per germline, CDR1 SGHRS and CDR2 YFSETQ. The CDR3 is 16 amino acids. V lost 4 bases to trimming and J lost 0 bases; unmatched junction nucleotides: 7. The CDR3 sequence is CASSGGQLNSYNEQFF. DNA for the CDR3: TGCGCCAGCAGCGGGGGACAGTTAAACTCCTACAATGAGCAGTTCTTC.

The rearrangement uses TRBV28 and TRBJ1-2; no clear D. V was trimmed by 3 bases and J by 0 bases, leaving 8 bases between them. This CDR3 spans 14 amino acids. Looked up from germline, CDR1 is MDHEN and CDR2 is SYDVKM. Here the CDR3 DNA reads TGTGCCAGCAGTTTTTTACAGTCTAACTATGGCTACACCTTC. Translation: CASSFLQSNYGYTF.

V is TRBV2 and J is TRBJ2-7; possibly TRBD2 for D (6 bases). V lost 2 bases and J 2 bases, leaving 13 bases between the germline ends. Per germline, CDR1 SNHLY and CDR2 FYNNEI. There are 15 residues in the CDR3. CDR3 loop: CASSEMAGLAYEQYF. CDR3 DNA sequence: TGTGCCAGCAGTGAAATGGCGGGACTCGCCTACGAGCAGTACTTC.

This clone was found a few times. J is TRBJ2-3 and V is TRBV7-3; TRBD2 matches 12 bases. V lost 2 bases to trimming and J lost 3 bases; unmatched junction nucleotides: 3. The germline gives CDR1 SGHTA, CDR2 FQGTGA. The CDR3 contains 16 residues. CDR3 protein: CASSLGTSGSTDTQYF. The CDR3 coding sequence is TGTGCCAGCAGCTTAGGGACTAGCGGGTCAACAGATACGCAGTATTTT.

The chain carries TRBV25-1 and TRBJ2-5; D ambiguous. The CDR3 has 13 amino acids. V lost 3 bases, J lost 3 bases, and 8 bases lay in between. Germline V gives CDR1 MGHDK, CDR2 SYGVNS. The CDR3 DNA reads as TGTGCCAGCAGTGACGGCGGCGAAGAGACCCAGTACTTC. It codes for CASSDGGEETQYF.

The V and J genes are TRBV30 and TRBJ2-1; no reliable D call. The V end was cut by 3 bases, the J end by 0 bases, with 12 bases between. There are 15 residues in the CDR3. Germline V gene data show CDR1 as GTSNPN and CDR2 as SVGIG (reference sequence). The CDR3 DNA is TGTGCCTGGAGCGCAGAACGCAGCTCCTACAATGAGCAGTTCTTC. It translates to CAWSAERSSYNEQFF.